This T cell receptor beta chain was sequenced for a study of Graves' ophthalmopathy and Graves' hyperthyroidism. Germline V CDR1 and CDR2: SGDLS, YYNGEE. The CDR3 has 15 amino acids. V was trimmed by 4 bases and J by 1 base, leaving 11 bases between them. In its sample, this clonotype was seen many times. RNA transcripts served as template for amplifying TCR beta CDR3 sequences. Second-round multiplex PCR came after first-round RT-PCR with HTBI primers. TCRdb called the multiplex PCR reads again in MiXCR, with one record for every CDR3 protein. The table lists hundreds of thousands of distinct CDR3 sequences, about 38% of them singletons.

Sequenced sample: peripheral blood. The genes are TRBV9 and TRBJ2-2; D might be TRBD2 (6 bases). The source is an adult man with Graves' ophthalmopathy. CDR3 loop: CASSPGLQNTGELFF. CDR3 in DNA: TGTGCCAGCAGCCCGGGACTGCAGAACACCGGGGAGCTGTTTTTT.